Presented here are 14 T cell receptor beta chains from one specimen sequenced in a study of blood T cell repertoires in COVID-19. The data were produced by immunoSEQ multiplex PCR, yet TCRdb's version contains in-frame clones alone and is incomplete. The sample contains just over 300,000 clones, just over 85% of which appear only once. The sequenced sample was PBMCs or T cells enriched from blood (not recorded which). Receptors were obtained from a man younger than 40 who had recovered from COVID-19.

The genes are TRBV7-9 and TRBJ1-1; D not resolved. Germline assignment: CDR1 SEHNR and CDR2 FQNEAQ (reference sequence). CDR3 size: 14 residues. The V end was cut by 1 base, the J end by 1 base, with 7 bases between. CDR3 in DNA: TGTGCCAGCAGCTTAGTTGTCGGGAACACTGAAGCTTTCTTT. Translating gives CASSLVVGNTEAFF.

This rearrangement joins TRBV13 to TRBJ1-4; D unclear. Germline CDR1 is PRHDT and CDR2 is FYEKMQ (reference sequence). The CDR3 length is 16 residues. With 0 bases removed from V and 7 bases from J, the gap between germline ends came to 15 bases. CDR3 nucleotides: TGTGCCAGCAGCTTAGGCCAAGAGGGCATGGGTGAAAAACTGTTTTTT. This translates into CASSLGQEGMGEKLFF.

This clone has a single count. The chain has TRBV30 and TRBJ1-1, with 10 bases matching TRBD1. Germline assignment: CDR1 GTSNPN and CDR2 SVGIG (reference sequence). This CDR3 has 15 amino acids. The ends lost 2 bases at V and 5 bases at J; junction bases unmatched: 8. The CDR3 here is CAWSPLGQGDTEAFF. The CDR3 DNA reads as TGTGCCTGGAGTCCCCTAGGACAGGGGGATACTGAAGCTTTCTTT.

The chain employs TRBV7-9 and TRBJ2-1; the D gene is possibly TRBD2 (7 bases). The CDR3 contains 16 residues. The V gene's germline CDR1 is SEHNR and CDR2 FQNEAQ (reference sequence). V shed 5 bases and J shed 2 bases, with 16 bases lying between them. The CDR3 nucleotides are TGTGCCAGCAGCCCGAGGATGGGGGGGCCCTACAATGAGCAGTTCTTC. Translated, it gives CASSPRMGGPYNEQFF.

The chain employs TRBV13 and TRBJ2-7; D might be TRBD1 (5 bases). The ends were cut back, 3 bases at V and 6 bases at J, with 21 bases in the middle. Germline CDR1 and CDR2: PRHDT and FYEKMQ (reference sequence). The CDR3 is 16 amino acids. CDR3 sequence: CASSFTPRVRGFEQYF. DNA of the CDR3: TGTGCCAGCAGCTTTACACCCAGGGTCAGAGGCTTCGAGCAGTACTTC.

This clone showed up just once. This sample also contains other DNA sequences that code for the same CDR3. The chain links TRBV15 to TRBJ2-7, with a possible D match to TRBD1 (6 bases). Germline CDR1 LNHNV, CDR2 YYDKDF (reference sequence). Trimming took 0 bases from V and 2 from J, leaving 11 bases between them. This CDR3 has 15 residues. The CDR3 protein is CATSRDRTATYEQYF. In nucleotides, the CDR3 is TGTGCCACCAGCAGAGATCGGACAGCCACCTACGAGCAGTACTTC.

Only a few counts were recorded for this clone. This chain connects TRBV5-1 to TRBJ1-2, with D maybe TRBD1 (6 bases). Germline V gene lookup returns CDR1 SGHRS and CDR2 YFSETQ. The CDR3 contains 15 residues. V lost 4 bases and J lost 8, with 21 bases in between. The CDR3 DNA sequence: TGCGCCAGCAGCCCCAGTTACAGGGTGTATGAGGGCTACACCTTC. This sequence encodes CASSPSYRVYEGYTF. Drawing the rest from reference TRBV5-1 and TRBJ1-2, the complete variable domain is KAGVTQTPRYLIKTRGQQVTLSCSPISGHRSVSWYQQTPGQGLQFLFEYFSETQRNKGNFPGRFSGRQFSNSRSEMNVSTLELGDSALYLCASSPSYRVYEGYTFGSGTRLTVV.

The chain employs TRBV11-3 and TRBJ2-7; 8 nucleotides agree with TRBD2. CDR1 is SGHNT and CDR2 is YENEEA in the germline V gene. The length of the CDR3 is 15 residues. J gave up 0 bases and V 0 bases, and 1 base lay outside the gene matches. The CDR3 DNA sequence: TGTGCCAGCAGCTTAGACGGGACTAGCTCCTACGAGCAGTACTTC. It codes for CASSLDGTSSYEQYF.

The rearrangement joins TRBV9 to TRBJ2-5, with D uncertain. In germline, CDR1 is SGDLS, CDR2 YYNGEE. The CDR3 runs 12 residues. The ends were cut back, 0 bases at V and 2 bases at J, with 2 bases in the middle. In DNA, the CDR3 is TGTGCCAGCAGCGTAGTACAAGAGACCCAGTACTTC. Translated: CASSVVQETQYF.

The chain links TRBV5-1 to TRBJ1-4, with a possible D match to TRBD1 (6 bases). Germline CDR1 is SGHRS and CDR2 is YFSETQ. Trimming cost V 4 bases and J 2 bases, with 9 bases left between them. The CDR3 extends over 14 amino acids. Here the CDR3 DNA reads TGCGCCAGCAGCGCGGACAGTACTAATGAAAAACTGTTTTTT. This gives the protein CASSADSTNEKLFF.

The CDR3 DNA sequence: TGTGCCATCAGTGAAAGCAGGGGTTCTAACGAGCAGTACTTC. Its translation is CAISESRGSNEQYF. The rearrangement joins TRBV10-3 to TRBJ2-7; D possibly corresponds to TRBD1 (6 bases). Trimming shortened V by 3 bases and J by 5 bases, and 14 bases separated the two germline ends. The CDR3 sequence is 14 residues long. CDR1 and CDR2 (germline): ENHRY, SYGVKD.

The V call is TRBV19, the J call TRBJ1-4; TRBD1 matches at 7 bases. Per the germline V gene, CDR1 is LNHDA and CDR2 is SQIVND (reference sequence). Trimming removed 8 bases from V and 3 bases from J; junction bases left unmatched: 9. The CDR3 is 15 amino acids. The CDR3 loop is CASCSVQGANEKLFF. The DNA of the CDR3 is TGTGCCAGTTGTTCGGTCCAGGGGGCTAATGAAAAACTGTTTTTT. The complete variable domain, with remaining parts taken from reference TRBV19 and TRBJ1-4, reads DGGITQSPKYLFRKEGQNVTLSCEQNLNHDAMYWYRQDPGQGLRLIYYSQIVNDFQKGDIAEGYSVSREKKESFPLTVTSAQKNPTAFYLCASCSVQGANEKLFFGSGTQLSVL.

Of note for this clone: Distinct nucleotide sequences in the sample also encode this CDR3. The chain combines TRBV3-1 (or the pseudogene TRBV3-2) with TRBJ2-2; D is possibly TRBD1 (5 bases). The CDR3 runs 13 residues. The germline CDR1 and CDR2 sequences are LGHDT and YNNKEL (reference sequence). Trimming pared 2 bases from V and 4 bases from J, leaving 5 bases between. CDR3 sequence: CASSQRGTGELFF. The CDR3 DNA reads TGTGCCAGCAGCCAAAGGGGCACCGGGGAGCTGTTTTTT.

This sequence joins TRBV5-1 and TRBJ1-2, with no clear D. The V end was cut by 1 base, the J end by 7 bases, with 11 bases between. The CDR3 spans 13 residues. Germline V CDR1 and CDR2: SGHRS, YFSETQ. This CDR3 is CASSLRGLGGYTF. The CDR3 bases are TGCGCCAGCAGCTTGCGAGGGCTCGGTGGCTACACCTTC.